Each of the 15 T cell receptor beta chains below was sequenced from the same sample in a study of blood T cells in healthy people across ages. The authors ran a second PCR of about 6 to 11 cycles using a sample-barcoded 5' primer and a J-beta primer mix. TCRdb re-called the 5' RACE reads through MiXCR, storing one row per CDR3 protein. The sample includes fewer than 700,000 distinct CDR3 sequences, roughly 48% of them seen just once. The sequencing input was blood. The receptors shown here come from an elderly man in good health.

The CDR3 nucleotides are TGTGCCAGCAGCCTCTTAGCGGGAGCCGGGGAGCTGTTTTTT. Protein: CASSLLAGAGELFF. J is TRBJ2-2 and V is TRBV2, with TRBD2 identical over 9 bases. Losses at the gene ends were 6 bases for V and 6 bases for J; bases not matched to a gene: 5. The CDR3 spans 14 residues. Germline V gene data show CDR1 as SNHLY and CDR2 as FYNNEI.

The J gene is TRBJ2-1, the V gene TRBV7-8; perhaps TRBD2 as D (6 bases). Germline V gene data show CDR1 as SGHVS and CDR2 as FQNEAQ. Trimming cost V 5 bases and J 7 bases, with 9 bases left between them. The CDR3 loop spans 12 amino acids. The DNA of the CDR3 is TGTGCCAGCAGCCGGAGGGTGAATGAGCAGTTCTTC. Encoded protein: CASSRRVNEQFF.

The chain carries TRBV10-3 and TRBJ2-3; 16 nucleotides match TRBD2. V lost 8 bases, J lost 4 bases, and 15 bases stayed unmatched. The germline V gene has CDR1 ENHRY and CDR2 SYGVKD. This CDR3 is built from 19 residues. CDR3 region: CAISLSSGLAGGPADTQYF. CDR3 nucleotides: TGTGCCATCTCTCTTTCCTCGGGACTAGCGGGAGGGCCAGCAGATACGCAGTATTTT.

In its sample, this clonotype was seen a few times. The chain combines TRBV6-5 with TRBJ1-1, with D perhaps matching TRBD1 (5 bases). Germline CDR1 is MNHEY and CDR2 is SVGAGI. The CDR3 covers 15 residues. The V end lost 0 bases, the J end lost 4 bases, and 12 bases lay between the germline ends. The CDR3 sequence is CASSYSGGTSTEAFF. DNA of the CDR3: TGTGCCAGCAGTTACTCGGGGGGGACGAGCACTGAAGCTTTCTTT.

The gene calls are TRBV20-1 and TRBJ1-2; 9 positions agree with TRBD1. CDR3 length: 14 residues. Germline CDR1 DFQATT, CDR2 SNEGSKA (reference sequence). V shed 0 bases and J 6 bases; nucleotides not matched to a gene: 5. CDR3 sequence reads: CSARENRGLNGYTF. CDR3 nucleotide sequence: TGCAGTGCTAGAGAAAACAGGGGGCTGAATGGCTACACCTTC.

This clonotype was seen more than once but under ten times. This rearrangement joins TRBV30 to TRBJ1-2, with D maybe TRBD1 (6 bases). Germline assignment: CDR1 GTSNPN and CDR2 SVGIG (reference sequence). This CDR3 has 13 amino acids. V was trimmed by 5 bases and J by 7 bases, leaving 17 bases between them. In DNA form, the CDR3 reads TGTGCCTGGTTTGCCCGACAGGATGGTGGCTACACCTTC. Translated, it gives CAWFARQDGGYTF. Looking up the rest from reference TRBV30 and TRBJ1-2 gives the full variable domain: SQTIHQWPATLVQPVGSPLSLECTVEGTSNPNLYWYRQAAGRGLQLLFYSVGIGQISSEVPQNLSASRPQDRQFILSSKKLLLSDSGFYLCAWFARQDGGYTFGSGTRLTVV.

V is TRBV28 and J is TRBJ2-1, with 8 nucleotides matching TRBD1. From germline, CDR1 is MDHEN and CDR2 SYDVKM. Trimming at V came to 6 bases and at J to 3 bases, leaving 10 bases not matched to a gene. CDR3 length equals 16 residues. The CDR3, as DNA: TGTGCCAGCAGCTCCCAGGGGGCTCTTGGCTACAATGAGCAGTTCTTC. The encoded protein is CASSSQGALGYNEQFF.

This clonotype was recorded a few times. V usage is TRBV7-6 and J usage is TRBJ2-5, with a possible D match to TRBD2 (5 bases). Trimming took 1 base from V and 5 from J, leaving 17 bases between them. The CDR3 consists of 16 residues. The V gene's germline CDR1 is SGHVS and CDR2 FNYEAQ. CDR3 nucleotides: TGTGCCAGCAGCTTAGGGGTAGACGAGCGGAGGGAGACCCAGTACTTC. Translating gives CASSLGVDERRETQYF.

The CDR3 loop is CSANDRGANTEAFF. In DNA, the CDR3 is TGCAGTGCTAACGACAGGGGCGCGAACACTGAAGCTTTCTTT. The rearrangement joins TRBV20-1 to TRBJ1-1; 8 bases are a match to TRBD1. V shed 4 bases and J 1 base; nucleotides not matched to a gene: 5. The CDR3 spans 14 residues. Germline CDR1 DFQATT, CDR2 SNEGSKA (reference sequence).

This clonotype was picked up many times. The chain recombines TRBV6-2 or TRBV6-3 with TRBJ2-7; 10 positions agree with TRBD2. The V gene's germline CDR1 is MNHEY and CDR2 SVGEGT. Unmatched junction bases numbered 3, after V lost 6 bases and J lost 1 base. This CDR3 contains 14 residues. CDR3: CASRPSGSSYEQYF. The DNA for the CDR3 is TGTGCCAGCAGACCTAGCGGGAGTTCCTACGAGCAGTACTTC.

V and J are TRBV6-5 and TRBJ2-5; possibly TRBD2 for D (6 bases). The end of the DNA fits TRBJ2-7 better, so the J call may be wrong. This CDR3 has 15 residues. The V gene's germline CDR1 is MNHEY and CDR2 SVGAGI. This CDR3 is CASSAGRSGTHEQYF. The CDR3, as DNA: TGTGCCAGCAGTGCGGGACGGAGTGGTACCCACGAGCAGTACTTC.

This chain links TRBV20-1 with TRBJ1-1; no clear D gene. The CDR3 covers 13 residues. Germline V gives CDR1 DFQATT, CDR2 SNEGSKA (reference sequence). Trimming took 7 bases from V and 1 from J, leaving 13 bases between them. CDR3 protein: CSVSRQKNTEAFF. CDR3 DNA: TGCAGTGTGTCGCGGCAGAAGAACACTGAAGCTTTCTTT.

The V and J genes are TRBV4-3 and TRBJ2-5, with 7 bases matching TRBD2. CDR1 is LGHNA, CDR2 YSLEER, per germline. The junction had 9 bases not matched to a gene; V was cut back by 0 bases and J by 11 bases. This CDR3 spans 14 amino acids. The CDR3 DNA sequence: TGCGCCAGCAGCCAAGATGCAAGGGAGGGTGGGCAGTACTTC. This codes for CASSQDAREGGQYF.

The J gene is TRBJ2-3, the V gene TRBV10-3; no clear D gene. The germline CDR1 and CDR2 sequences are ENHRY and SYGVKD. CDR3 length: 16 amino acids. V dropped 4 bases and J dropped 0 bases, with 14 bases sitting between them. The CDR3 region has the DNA TGTGCCATCAGTGGACGGACCCCTCCCAGCACAGATACGCAGTATTTT. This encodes CAISGRTPPSTDTQYF.

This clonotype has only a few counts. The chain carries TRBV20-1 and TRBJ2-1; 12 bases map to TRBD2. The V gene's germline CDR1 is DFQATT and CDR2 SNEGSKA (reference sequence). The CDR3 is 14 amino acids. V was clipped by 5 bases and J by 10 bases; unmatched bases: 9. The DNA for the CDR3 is TGCAGTGCTCCCAGGACTAGCGGGATCCCCGAGCAGTTCTTC. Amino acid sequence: CSAPRTSGIPEQFF.